This TCR beta chain was observed in a study of blood T cell repertoires in COVID-19. The trim removed 4 bases at V and 2 bases at J, leaving 3 bases unmatched. CDR1 is GTSNPN, CDR2 SVGIG, per germline (reference sequence). The CDR3 is 13 residues long. The protocol was immunoSEQ multiplex PCR, while the TCRdb copy is restricted to in-frame clones and leaves out a portion. The repertoire has about 270,000 clones, roughly 86% of them found once; the top ten carry approximately 1.8%. Sequences were obtained from PBMCs or T cells enriched from blood (not recorded which). This receptor was identified in a woman aged 55-69 years who had recovered from COVID-19. The chain couples TRBV30 to TRBJ2-7, with 9 bases identical to TRBD2. The CDR3 coding sequence is TGTGCCTGGATGACTAGCGGTCCCTACGAGCAGTACTTC. Residues: CAWMTSGPYEQYF.